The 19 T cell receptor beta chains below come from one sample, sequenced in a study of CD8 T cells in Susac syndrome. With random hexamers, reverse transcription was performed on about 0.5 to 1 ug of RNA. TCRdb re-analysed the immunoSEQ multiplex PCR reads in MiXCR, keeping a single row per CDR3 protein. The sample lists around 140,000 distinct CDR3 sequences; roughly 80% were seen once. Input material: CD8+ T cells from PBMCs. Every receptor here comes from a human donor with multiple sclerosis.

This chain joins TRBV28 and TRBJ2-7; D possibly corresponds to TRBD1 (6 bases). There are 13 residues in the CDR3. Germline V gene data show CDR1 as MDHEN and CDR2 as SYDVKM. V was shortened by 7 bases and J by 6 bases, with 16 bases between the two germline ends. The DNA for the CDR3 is TGTGCCAGCAACCATTATACAGGGCTCGAGCAGTACTTC. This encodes CASNHYTGLEQYF.

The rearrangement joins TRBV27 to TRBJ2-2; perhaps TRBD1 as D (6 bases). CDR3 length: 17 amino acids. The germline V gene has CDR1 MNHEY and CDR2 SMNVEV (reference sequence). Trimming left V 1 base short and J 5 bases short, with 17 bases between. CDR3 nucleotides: TGTGCCAGCAGTTTATTCCCCCCAGGGGAGAGAACCGGGGAGCTGTTTTTT. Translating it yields CASSLFPPGERTGELFF.

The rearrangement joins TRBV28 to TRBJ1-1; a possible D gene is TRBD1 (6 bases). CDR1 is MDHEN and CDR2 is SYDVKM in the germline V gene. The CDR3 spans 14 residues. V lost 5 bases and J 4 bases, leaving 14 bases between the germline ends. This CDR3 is CASSLRGIRTEAFF. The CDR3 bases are TGTGCCAGCAGTCTGAGGGGGATTCGCACTGAAGCTTTCTTT.

In DNA form, the CDR3 reads TGTGCCAGTAGGGGGGTACCGTTAAATTACACTGAAGCTTTCTTT. This gives the protein CASRGVPLNYTEAFF. The rearrangement links TRBV19 to TRBJ1-1; weak D call: TRBD1 (5 bases). The length of the CDR3 is 15 residues. From germline, CDR1 is LNHDA and CDR2 SQIVND (reference sequence). Trimming cost V 6 bases and J 3 bases, with 17 bases left between them.

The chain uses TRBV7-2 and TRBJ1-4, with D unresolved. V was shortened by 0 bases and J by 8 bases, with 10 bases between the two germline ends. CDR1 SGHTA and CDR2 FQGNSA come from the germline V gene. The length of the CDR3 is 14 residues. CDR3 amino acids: CASSLAIGEEKLFF. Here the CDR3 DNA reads TGTGCCAGCAGCTTAGCAATCGGAGAGGAAAAACTGTTTTTT.

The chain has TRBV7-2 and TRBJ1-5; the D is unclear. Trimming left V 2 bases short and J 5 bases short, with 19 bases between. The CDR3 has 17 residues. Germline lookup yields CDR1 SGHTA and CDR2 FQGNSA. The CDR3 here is CASSLFISDLHHQPQHF. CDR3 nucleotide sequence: TGTGCCAGCAGCTTATTTATCTCGGACCTACATCATCAGCCCCAGCATTTT.

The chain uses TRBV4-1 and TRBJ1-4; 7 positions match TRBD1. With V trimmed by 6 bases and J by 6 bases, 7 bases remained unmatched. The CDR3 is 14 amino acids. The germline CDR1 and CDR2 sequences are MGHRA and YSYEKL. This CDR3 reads CASRQGNNDEKLFF. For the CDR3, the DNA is TGCGCCAGCAGACAGGGGAACAACGATGAAAAACTGTTTTTT.

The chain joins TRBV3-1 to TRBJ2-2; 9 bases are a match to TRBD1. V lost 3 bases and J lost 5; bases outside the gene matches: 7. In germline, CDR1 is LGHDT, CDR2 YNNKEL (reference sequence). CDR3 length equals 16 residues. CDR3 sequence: CASSQGTGRGTGELFF. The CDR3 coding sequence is TGTGCCAGCAGCCAGGGGACAGGGCGTGGAACCGGGGAGCTGTTTTTT.

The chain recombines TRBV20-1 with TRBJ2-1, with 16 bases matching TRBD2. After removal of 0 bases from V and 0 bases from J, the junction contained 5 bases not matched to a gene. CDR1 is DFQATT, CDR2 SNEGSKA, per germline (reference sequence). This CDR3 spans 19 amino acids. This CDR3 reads CSARDWGLAGGFSYNEQFF. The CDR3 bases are TGCAGTGCTAGAGATTGGGGACTAGCGGGGGGGTTCTCCTACAATGAGCAGTTCTTC.

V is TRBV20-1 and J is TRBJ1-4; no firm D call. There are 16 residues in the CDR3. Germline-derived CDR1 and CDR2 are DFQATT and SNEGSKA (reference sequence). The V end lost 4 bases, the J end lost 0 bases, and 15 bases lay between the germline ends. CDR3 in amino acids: CSATANRIATNEKLFF. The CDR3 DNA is TGCAGTGCTACCGCGAACCGAATTGCAACTAATGAAAAACTGTTTTTT.

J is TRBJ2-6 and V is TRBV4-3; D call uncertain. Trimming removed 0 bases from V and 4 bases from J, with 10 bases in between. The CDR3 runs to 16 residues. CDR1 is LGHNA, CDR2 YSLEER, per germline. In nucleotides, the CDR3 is TGCGCCAGCAGCCAAGATGTCGGTCTCGGGGCCAACGTCCTGACTTTC. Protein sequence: CASSQDVGLGANVLTF.

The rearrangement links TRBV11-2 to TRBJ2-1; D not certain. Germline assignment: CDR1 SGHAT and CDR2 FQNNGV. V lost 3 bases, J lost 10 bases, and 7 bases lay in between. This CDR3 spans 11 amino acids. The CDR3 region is CASSFPSEQFF. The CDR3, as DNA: TGTGCCAGCAGCTTCCCTTCCGAGCAGTTCTTC.

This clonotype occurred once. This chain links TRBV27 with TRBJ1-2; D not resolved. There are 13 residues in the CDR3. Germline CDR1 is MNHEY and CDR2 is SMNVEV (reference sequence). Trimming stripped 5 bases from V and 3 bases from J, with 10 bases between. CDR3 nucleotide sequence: TGTGCCAGCAGTCCAAACCCCTACTATGGCTACACCTTC. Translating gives CASSPNPYYGYTF.

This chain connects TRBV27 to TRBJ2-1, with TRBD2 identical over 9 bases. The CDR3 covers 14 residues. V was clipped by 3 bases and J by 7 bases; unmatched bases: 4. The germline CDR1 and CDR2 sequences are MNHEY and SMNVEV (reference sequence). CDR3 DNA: TGTGCCAGCAGTTTGAGTAGCGGGGGTAATGAGCAGTTCTTC. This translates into CASSLSSGGNEQFF.

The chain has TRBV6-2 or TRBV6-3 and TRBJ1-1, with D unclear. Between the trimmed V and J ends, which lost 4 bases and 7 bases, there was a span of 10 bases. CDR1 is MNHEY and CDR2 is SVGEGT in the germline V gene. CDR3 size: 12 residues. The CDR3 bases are TGTGCCAGCAGTTCCGATCCCCGTGAAGCTTTCTTT. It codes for CASSSDPREAFF.

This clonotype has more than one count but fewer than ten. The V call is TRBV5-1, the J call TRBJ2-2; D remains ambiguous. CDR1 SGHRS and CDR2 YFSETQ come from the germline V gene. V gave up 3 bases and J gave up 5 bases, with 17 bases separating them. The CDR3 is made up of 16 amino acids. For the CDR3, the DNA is TGCGCCAGCAGCTACCGGGTCTCAAAGGTGACCGGGGAGCTGTTTTTT. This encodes CASSYRVSKVTGELFF.

The CDR3 DNA reads TGTGCCAGCAGCGGTCGACTAGCGGGGGGGCCTGAGACCCAGTACTTC. Its translation: CASSGRLAGGPETQYF. This chain links TRBV11-2 with TRBJ2-5, with 14 bases matching TRBD2. CDR1 and CDR2 from the germline V gene are SGHAT and FQNNGV. Losses at the gene ends were 5 bases for V and 5 bases for J; bases not matched to a gene: 7. CDR3 length equals 16 residues.

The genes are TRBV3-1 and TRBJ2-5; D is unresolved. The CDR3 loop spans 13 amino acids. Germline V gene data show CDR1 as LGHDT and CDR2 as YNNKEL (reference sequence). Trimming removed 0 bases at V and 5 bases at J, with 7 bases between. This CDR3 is CASSQEGWETQYF. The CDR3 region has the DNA TGTGCCAGCAGCCAAGAAGGCTGGGAGACCCAGTACTTC.

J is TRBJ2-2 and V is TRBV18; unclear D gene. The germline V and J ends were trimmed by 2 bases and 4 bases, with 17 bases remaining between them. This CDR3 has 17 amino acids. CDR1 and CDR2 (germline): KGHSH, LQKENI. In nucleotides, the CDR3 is TGTGCCAGCTCACCATATCGATCCGTCTCGTCCACCGGGGAGCTGTTTTTT. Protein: CASSPYRSVSSTGELFF.